This T cell receptor (beta chain) was recovered during a study of regulatory T cells in long-lasting Graves disease. Time point described: persistent/refractory GD, antithyroid drugs over 5 years with positive TRAb. The authors made the TCR library using RNA they extracted from PBMCs. The CDR3 length is 16 residues. Germline V gene sequence: CDR1 SGHAT, CDR2 FQDESV (reference sequence). The J segment lost 5 bases and the V segment lost 5 bases, leaving 10 bases of the junction unmatched. The TCR beta library used iRepertoire HTBI primers with Arm-PCR amplification of CDR3. One entry per CDR3 protein, called by TCRdb with MiXCR from the multiplex PCR reads. The data hold roughly 470,000 distinct CDR3 sequences, with less than 25% observed a single time. This clonotype occurred many times. What it recognizes is unknown. Study-wide results and limits: Newly diagnosed disease favored TRBV20-1 and TRBJ2-1 over persistent disease. Shared public clonotypes totalled roughly 2,500 in persistent patients, compared with roughly 970 in new patients. Thyroid tissue went unstudied; only peripheral blood was examined.

Sequences were derived from peripheral blood mononuclear cells (PBMCs), sampled when the disease was refractory, from a patient treated with antithyroid drugs. The sequence was collected from a female donor with Graves disease. The chain carries TRBV11-1 and TRBJ2-7; TRBD2 matches 12 bases. The CDR3 reads CASSKRLAGELDEQYF. The CDR3 DNA reads as TGTGCCAGCAGCAAGAGACTAGCGGGAGAGCTGGACGAGCAGTACTTC.